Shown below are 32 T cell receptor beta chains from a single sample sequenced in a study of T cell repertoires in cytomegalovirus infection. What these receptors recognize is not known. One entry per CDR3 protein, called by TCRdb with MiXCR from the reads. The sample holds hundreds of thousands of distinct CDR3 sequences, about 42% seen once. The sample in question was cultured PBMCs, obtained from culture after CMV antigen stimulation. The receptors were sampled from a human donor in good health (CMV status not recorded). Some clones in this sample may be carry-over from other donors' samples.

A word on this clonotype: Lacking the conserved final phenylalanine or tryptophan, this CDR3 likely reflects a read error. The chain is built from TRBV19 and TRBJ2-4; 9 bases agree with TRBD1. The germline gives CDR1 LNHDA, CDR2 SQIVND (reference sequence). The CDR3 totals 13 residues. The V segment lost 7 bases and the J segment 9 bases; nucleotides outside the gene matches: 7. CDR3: CASTPGQGPIQYS. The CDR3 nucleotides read TGTGCCAGTACCCCGGGACAGGGACCCATTCAGTACTCC.

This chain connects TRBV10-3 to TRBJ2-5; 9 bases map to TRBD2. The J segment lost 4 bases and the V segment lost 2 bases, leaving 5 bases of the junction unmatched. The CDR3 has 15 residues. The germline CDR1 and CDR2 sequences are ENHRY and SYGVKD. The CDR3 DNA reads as TGTGCCATCAGTGAGCAGGCTAGCGGGGTAGAGACCCAGTACTTC. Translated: CAISEQASGVETQYF.

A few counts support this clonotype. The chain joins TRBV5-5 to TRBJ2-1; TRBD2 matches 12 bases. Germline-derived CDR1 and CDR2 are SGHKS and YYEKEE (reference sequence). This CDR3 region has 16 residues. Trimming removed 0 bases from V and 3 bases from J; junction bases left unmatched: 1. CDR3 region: CASSLGLAGVYNEQFF. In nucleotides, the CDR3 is TGTGCCAGCAGCTTGGGACTAGCGGGAGTCTACAATGAGCAGTTCTTC.

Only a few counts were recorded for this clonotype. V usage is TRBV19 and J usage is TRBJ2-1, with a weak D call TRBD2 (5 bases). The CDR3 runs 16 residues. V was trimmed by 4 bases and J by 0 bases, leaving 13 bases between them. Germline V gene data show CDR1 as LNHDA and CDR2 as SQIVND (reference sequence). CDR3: CASSTSSSISYNEQFF. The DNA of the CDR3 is TGTGCCAGTAGTACCTCCTCTAGCATCTCCTACAATGAGCAGTTCTTC.

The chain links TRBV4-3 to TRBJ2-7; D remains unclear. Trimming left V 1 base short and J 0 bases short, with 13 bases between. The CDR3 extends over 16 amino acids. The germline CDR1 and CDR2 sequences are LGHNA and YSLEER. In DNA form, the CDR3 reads TGCGCCAGCAGCCAAGGGGTATATGGCGGCTCCTACGAGCAGTACTTC. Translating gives CASSQGVYGGSYEQYF.

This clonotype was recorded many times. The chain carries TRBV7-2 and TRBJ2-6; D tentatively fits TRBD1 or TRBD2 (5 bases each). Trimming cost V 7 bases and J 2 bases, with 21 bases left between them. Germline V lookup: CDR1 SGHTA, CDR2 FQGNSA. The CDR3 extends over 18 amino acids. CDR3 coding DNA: TGTGCCAGCACTCCGGGGCCCGAGGTAGTAACTGGGGCCAACGTCCTGACTTTC. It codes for CASTPGPEVVTGANVLTF.

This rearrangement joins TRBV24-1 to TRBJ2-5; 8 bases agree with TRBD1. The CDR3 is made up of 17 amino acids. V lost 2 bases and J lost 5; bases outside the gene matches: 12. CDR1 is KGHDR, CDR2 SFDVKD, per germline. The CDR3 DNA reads TGTGCCACCAGTGATTGGCAGACAGGGGCGGAGGAGGAGACCCAGTACTTC. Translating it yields CATSDWQTGAEEETQYF.

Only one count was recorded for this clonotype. CDR3 residues: CSAKKGGGLGQDTQYF. The CDR3, as DNA: TGCAGTGCGAAAAAAGGAGGGGGCCTCGGACAAGATACGCAGTATTTT. This rearrangement joins TRBV20-1 to TRBJ2-3; a possible D gene is TRBD1 (7 bases). Germline CDR1 reads DFQATT; CDR2 reads SNEGSKA (reference sequence). Trimming shortened V by 6 bases and J by 5 bases, and 24 bases separated the two germline ends. This CDR3 has 16 amino acids.

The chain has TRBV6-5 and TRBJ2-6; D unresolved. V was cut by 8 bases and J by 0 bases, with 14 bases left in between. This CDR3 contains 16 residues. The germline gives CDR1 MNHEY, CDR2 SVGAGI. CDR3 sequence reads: CASARAFGSGANVLTF. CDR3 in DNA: TGTGCCAGCGCTCGGGCCTTCGGCTCTGGGGCCAACGTCCTGACTTTC.

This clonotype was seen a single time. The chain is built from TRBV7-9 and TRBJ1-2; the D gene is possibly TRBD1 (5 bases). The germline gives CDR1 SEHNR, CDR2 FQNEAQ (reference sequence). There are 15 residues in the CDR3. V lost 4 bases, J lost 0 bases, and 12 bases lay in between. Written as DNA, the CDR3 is TGTGCCAGCAGCTCGATAACGACAGCTAACTATGGCTACACCTTC. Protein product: CASSSITTANYGYTF.

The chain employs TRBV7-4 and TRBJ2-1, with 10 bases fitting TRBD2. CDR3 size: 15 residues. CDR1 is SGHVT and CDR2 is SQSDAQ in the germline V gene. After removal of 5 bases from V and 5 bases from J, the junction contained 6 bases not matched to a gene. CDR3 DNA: TGTGCCAGCAGCCTAAGCGGGAGGGCCAACAATGAGCAGTTCTTC. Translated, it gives CASSLSGRANNEQFF.

The DNA of the CDR3 is TGTGCCAGCAGCTTAGTTCCCCTGGCGGCCCCGACCACAGATACGCAGTATTTT. Protein product: CASSLVPLAAPTTDTQYF. The genes are TRBV7-2 and TRBJ2-3; no reliable D call. CDR3 length: 18 residues. V was pared by 1 base and J by 2 bases, with 19 bases between. The germline CDR1 and CDR2 sequences are SGHTA and FQGNSA.

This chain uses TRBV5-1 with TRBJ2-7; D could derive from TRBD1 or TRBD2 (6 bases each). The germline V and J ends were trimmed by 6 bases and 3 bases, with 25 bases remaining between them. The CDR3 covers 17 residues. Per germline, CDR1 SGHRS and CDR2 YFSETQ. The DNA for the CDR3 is TGCGCCAGCACGGACTATACTTCACGTAAAGGGGGCTACGAGCAGTACTTC. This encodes CASTDYTSRKGGYEQYF.

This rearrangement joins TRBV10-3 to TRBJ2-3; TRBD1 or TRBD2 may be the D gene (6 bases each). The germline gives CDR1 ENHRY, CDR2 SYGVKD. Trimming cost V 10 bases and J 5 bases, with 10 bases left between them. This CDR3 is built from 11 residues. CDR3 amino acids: CATGAGDTQYF. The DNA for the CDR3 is TGTGCCACGGGGGCGGGAGATACGCAGTATTTT.

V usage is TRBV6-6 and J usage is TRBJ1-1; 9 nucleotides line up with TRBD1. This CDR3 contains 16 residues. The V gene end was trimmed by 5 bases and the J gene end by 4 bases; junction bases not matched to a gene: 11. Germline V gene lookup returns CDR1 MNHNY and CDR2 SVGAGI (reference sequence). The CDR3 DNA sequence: TGTGCCAGCAGTGAGGGACAGGGCGGTCAGAGCACTGAAGCTTTCTTT. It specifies CASSEGQGGQSTEAFF.

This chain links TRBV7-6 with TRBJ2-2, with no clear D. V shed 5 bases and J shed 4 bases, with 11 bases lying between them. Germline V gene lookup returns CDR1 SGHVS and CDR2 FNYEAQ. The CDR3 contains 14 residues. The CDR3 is CASSPGQSTGELFF. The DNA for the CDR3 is TGTGCCAGCAGCCCCGGGCAGTCCACCGGGGAGCTGTTTTTT.

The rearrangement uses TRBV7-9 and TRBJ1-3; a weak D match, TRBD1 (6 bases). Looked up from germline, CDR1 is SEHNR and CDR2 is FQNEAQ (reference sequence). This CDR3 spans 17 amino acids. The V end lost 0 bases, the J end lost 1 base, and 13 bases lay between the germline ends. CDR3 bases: TGTGCCAGCAGCTTAGCCTCCAAGGGGGTTTCTGGAAACACCATATATTTT. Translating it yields CASSLASKGVSGNTIYF.

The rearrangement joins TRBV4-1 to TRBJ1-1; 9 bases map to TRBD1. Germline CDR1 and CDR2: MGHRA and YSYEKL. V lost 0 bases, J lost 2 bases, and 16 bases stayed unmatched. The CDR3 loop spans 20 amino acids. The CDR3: CASSQEGDRATSFGNTEAFF. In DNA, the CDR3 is TGCGCCAGCAGCCAAGAGGGGGACAGGGCTACATCCTTCGGAAACACTGAAGCTTTCTTT.

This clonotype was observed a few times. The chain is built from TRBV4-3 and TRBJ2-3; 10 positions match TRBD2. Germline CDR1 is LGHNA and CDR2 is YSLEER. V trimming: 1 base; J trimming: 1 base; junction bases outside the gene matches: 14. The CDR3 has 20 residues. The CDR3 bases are TGCGCCAGCAGCCAAGCCCCAGCGGGAGGGCCGGGGTTAGGCACAGATACGCAGTATTTT. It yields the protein CASSQAPAGGPGLGTDTQYF.

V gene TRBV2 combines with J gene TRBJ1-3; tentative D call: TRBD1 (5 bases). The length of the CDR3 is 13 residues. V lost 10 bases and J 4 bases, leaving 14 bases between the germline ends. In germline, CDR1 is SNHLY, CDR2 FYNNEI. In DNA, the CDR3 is TGTGCCATATCGGACAATCCGGGAAACACCATATATTTT. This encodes CAISDNPGNTIYF.

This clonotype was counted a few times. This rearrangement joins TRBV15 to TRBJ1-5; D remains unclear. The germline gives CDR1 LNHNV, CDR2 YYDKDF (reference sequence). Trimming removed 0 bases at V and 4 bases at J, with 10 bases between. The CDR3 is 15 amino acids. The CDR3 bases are TGTGCCACCAGCAGAGATTACTCTGGTAATCAGCCCCAGCATTTT. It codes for CATSRDYSGNQPQHF.

CDR3 residues: CASGEGNIQYF. In nucleotides, the CDR3 is TGTGCCAGCGGGGAGGGAAACATTCAGTACTTC. The chain combines TRBV2 with TRBJ2-4; the match to TRBD2 covers 7 bases. V dropped 8 bases and J dropped 6; count of bases not matched to a gene: 1. The CDR3 length is 11 residues. Germline V lookup: CDR1 SNHLY, CDR2 FYNNEI.

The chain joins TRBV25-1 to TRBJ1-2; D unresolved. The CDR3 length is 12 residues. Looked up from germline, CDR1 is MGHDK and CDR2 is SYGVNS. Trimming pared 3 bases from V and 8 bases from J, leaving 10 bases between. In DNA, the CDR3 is TGTGCCAGCAGTGACAACCCCGGGGGCTACACCTTC. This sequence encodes CASSDNPGGYTF.

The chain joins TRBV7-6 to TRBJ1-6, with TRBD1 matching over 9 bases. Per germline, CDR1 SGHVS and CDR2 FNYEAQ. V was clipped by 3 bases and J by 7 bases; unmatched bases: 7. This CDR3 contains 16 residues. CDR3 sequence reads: CASSFRGQGLNSPLHF. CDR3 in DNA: TGTGCCAGCAGCTTTAGGGGACAGGGATTGAATTCACCCCTCCACTTT. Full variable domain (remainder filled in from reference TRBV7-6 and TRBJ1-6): GAGVSQSPRYKVTKRGQDVALRCDPISGHVSLYWYRQALGQGPEFLTYFNYEAQQDKSGLPNDRFSAERPEGSISTLTIQRTEQRDSAMYRCASSFRGQGLNSPLHFGNGTRLTVT.

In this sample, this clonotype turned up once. CDR3 nucleotide sequence: TGTGCCAGCAGTCCGCCCCTAACAGGGAGCGGCTACACCTTC. Residues: CASSPPLTGSGYTF. The chain is built from TRBV27 and TRBJ1-2; D may be TRBD1 (6 bases). Trimming cost V 5 bases and J 8 bases, with 18 bases left between them. The CDR3 is made up of 14 amino acids. Germline V gives CDR1 MNHEY, CDR2 SMNVEV (reference sequence).

CDR3 amino acids: CASRTDGSGKNIQYF. Here the CDR3 DNA reads TGTGCCAGCAGGACGGACGGCTCAGGCAAAAACATTCAGTACTTC. This chain connects TRBV6-1 to TRBJ2-4; no definite D call. Germline-derived CDR1 and CDR2 are MNHNS and SASEGT. The CDR3 contains 15 residues. Trimming removed 6 bases at V and 3 bases at J, with 15 bases between.

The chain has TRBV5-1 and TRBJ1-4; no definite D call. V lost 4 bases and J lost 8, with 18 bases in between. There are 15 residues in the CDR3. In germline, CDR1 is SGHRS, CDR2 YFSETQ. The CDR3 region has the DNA TGCGCCAGCAGCCTCCCCGGGGTACTAGGGGAAAAACTGTTTTTT. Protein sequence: CASSLPGVLGEKLFF.

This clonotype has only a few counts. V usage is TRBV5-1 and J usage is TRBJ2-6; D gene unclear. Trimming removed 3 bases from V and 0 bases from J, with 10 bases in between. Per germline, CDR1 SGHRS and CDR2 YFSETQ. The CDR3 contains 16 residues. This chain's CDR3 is CASSSRHYSGANVLTF. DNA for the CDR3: TGCGCCAGCAGCTCCCGACACTACTCTGGGGCCAACGTCCTGACTTTC.

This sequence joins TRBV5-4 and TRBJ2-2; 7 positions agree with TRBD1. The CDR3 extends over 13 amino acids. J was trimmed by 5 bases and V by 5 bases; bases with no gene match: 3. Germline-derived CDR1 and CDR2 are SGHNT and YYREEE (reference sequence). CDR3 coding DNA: TGTGCCAGCAGAAAGGGACAGACCGGGGAGCTGTTTTTT. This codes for CASRKGQTGELFF. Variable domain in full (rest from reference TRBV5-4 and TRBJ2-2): ETGVTQSPTHLIKTRGQQVTLRCSSQSGHNTVSWYQQALGQGPQFIFQYYREEENGRGNFPPRFSGLQFPNYSSELNVNALELDDSALYLCASRKGQTGELFFGEGSRLTVL.

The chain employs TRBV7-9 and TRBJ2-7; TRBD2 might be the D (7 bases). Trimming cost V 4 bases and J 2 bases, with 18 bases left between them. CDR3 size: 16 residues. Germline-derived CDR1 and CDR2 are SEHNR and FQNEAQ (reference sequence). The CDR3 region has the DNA TGTGCCAGCAGCTCACAGTCAGGGGCGGGGGCCTACGAGCAGTACTTC. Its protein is CASSSQSGAGAYEQYF.

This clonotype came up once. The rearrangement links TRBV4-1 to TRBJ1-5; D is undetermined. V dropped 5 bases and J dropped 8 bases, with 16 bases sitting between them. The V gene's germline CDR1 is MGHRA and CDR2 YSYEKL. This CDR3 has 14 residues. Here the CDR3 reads CASSFRTEAEPQHF. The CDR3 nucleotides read TGCGCCAGCAGCTTCCGGACCGAAGCTGAGCCCCAGCATTTT.

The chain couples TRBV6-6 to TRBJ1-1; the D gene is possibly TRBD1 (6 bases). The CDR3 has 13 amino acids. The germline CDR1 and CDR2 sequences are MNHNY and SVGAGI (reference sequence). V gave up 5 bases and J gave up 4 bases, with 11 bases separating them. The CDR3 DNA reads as TGTGCCAGCAGTCGGAGGGGGACCACTGAAGCTTTCTTT. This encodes CASSRRGTTEAFF.